Following are 18 T cell receptor beta chains from one sample sequenced in a study of blood T cell repertoires in COVID-19. TCRdb's copy holds only in-frame clones and misses some; the assay was immunoSEQ multiplex PCR. The sample lists fewer than 400,000 clones; around nine tenths were seen once. Sequences were obtained from peripheral blood. The source of these receptors is a woman under 40 with COVID-19, enrolled during active disease.

This clone has more than one count but fewer than ten. The junction departs from the called germline gene at one end, perhaps through a read error. The V gene is TRBV12-3 or TRBV12-4, the J gene TRBJ1-1; 11 bases are a match to TRBD1. The CDR3 runs 13 residues. The CDR3 DNA reads as TGTGCCAGCAGTTTCGATGAGGACAGGGGGCGCCGGTTT. Translation gives CASSFDEDRGRRF.

The J gene is TRBJ1-3, the V gene TRBV12-3 or TRBV12-4; D is unclear. The CDR3 covers 12 residues. V lost 6 bases and J lost 4, with 7 bases in between. The CDR3 DNA follows: TGTGCCAGCAGCATACAGGGAAACACCATATATTTT. Translation: CASSIQGNTIYF.

The V and J genes are TRBV13 and TRBJ2-1, with D unclear. Per the germline V gene, CDR1 is PRHDT and CDR2 is FYEKMQ (reference sequence). This CDR3 is built from 13 residues. The V end lost 5 bases, the J end lost 9 bases, and 14 bases lay between the germline ends. The CDR3 sequence: CASSRRGSGEQFF. CDR3 sequence (DNA): TGTGCCAGCAGCCGTAGAGGATCGGGTGAGCAGTTCTTC.

This rearrangement joins TRBV7-9 to TRBJ1-1; TRBD1 matches 10 bases. The CDR3 has 18 residues. CDR1 is SEHNR and CDR2 is FQNEAQ in the germline V gene (reference sequence). J gave up 2 bases and V 5 bases, and 14 bases lay outside the gene matches. CDR3 sequence reads: CASSPPLRDRGLNTEAFF. DNA for the CDR3: TGTGCCAGCAGCCCCCCCTTAAGAGACAGGGGGCTTAACACTGAAGCTTTCTTT.

The chain recombines TRBV15 with TRBJ1-4; D unresolved. Trimming cost V 5 bases and J 0 bases, with 13 bases left between them. The CDR3 extends over 16 amino acids. Germline CDR1 LNHNV, CDR2 YYDKDF (reference sequence). The CDR3 loop is CATSPESGATNEKLFF. CDR3 nucleotide sequence: TGTGCCACCAGCCCAGAGTCGGGTGCAACTAATGAAAAACTGTTTTTT.

V gene TRBV10-3 combines with J gene TRBJ2-2, with 10 nucleotides matching TRBD2. Per the germline V gene, CDR1 is ENHRY and CDR2 is SYGVKD. V gave up 6 bases and J gave up 0 bases; unmatched junction bases: 4. The CDR3 totals 16 residues. The CDR3 is CAISPSGGTNTGELFF. The DNA of the CDR3 is TGTGCCATCAGCCCTAGCGGGGGAACGAACACCGGGGAGCTGTTTTTT.

This clone was counted once. V gene TRBV7-5 combines with J gene TRBJ1-3. TRBV7-5 is a pseudogene segment. This CDR3 spans 17 amino acids. In DNA form, the CDR3 reads TGTGCCAGAAGCCCCACTTCGGGGTCCAACTCTGGAAACACCATATATTTT. It encodes CARSPTSGSNSGNTIYF.

V usage is TRBV5-4 and J usage is TRBJ2-1, with 14 positions matching TRBD2. The V and J ends lost 5 bases and 0 bases, in that order; junction bases with no gene match: 7. The CDR3 extends over 18 amino acids. Germline V gene lookup returns CDR1 SGHNT and CDR2 YYREEE (reference sequence). The CDR3 here is CASRSGLAGVSSYNEQFF. The CDR3 coding sequence is TGTGCCAGCAGGTCGGGACTAGCGGGGGTAAGCTCCTACAATGAGCAGTTCTTC.

The chain is built from TRBV30 and TRBJ1-2, with D perhaps matching TRBD1 (5 bases). Germline V gives CDR1 GTSNPN, CDR2 SVGIG (reference sequence). This CDR3 is built from 14 residues. V was shortened by 0 bases and J by 6 bases, with 14 bases between the two germline ends. This CDR3 reads CAWSVQRGSHGYTF. The CDR3 region has the DNA TGTGCCTGGAGTGTACAGCGGGGGTCCCATGGCTACACCTTC.

Regarding this clone: The limits of the CDR3 on the DNA are not certain, so only TCRdb's listed CDR3 is given. The J gene is TRBJ1-3, the V gene TRBV6-2 or TRBV6-3; no DNA check was done on the table's D call, TRBD1. The length of the CDR3 is 18 amino acids, counting both ends. Germline CDR1 and CDR2: MNHEY and SVGEGT. The CDR3 is CASSYPSAPDTSGNTIYF.

V usage is TRBV6-5 and J usage is TRBJ2-5; D is undetermined. The V end was cut by 5 bases, the J end by 2 bases, with 12 bases between. This CDR3 spans 14 amino acids. Germline CDR1 reads MNHEY; CDR2 reads SVGAGI. CDR3 in amino acids: CASSKEPLQETQYF. CDR3 in DNA: TGTGCCAGCAGTAAGGAGCCTCTTCAAGAGACCCAGTACTTC.

This chain joins TRBV9 and TRBJ2-5; D is uncertain. This CDR3 has 15 amino acids. Germline CDR1 SGDLS, CDR2 YYNGEE. The V gene lost 4 bases and the J gene lost 5 bases, with 18 bases spanning the gap. The CDR3 loop reads CASSSGVDWVETQYF. As DNA, the CDR3 is TGTGCCAGCAGCTCTGGTGTTGACTGGGTGGAGACCCAGTACTTC.

J is TRBJ1-1 and V is TRBV5-1; perhaps TRBD1 as D (6 bases). V lost 6 bases and J lost 3, with 18 bases in between. The CDR3 is 15 amino acids. Germline CDR1 reads SGHRS; CDR2 reads YFSETQ. The CDR3 bases are TGCGCCAGCAAACGGGACATAAATAGGGACACTGAAGCTTTCTTT. Amino acids: CASKRDINRDTEAFF.

The V call is TRBV28, the J call TRBJ2-3; 7 nucleotides match TRBD1. J gave up 5 bases and V 5 bases, and 10 bases lay outside the gene matches. This CDR3 comprises 15 residues. CDR1 and CDR2 (germline): MDHEN, SYDVKM. CDR3 DNA sequence: TGTGCCAGCAGTCAGCAGGCGACAGGGATAGATACGCAGTATTTT. It is translated as CASSQQATGIDTQYF.

The V and J genes are TRBV11-3 and TRBJ1-2; possibly TRBD1 for D (5 bases). The germline V and J ends were trimmed by 1 base and 3 bases, with 12 bases remaining between them. In germline, CDR1 is SGHNT, CDR2 YENEEA. The CDR3 has 15 residues. CDR3 sequence reads: CASSLGSETDYGYTF. The CDR3 coding sequence is TGTGCCAGCAGCTTAGGGTCAGAGACAGACTATGGCTACACCTTC. Using reference TRBV11-3 and TRBJ1-2 for the parts outside the CDR3, the full variable domain is EAGVVQSPRYKIIEKKQPVAFWCNPISGHNTLYWYLQNLGQGPELLIRYENEEAVDDSQLPKDRFSAERLKGVDSTLKIQPAELGDSAVYLCASSLGSETDYGYTFGSGTRLTVV.

The rearrangement uses TRBV7-2 and TRBJ1-1; maybe TRBD1 (6 bases). Trimming shortened V by 3 bases and J by 4 bases, and 15 bases separated the two germline ends. Germline CDR1 is SGHTA and CDR2 is FQGNSA. This CDR3 contains 15 residues. CDR3 loop: CASSLMTGLGTEAFF. In DNA form, the CDR3 reads TGTGCCAGCAGCTTGATGACAGGATTAGGCACTGAAGCTTTCTTT.

The rearrangement uses TRBV5-1 and TRBJ2-7; 12 bases align to TRBD1. This CDR3 spans 16 amino acids. CDR1 SGHRS and CDR2 YFSETQ come from the germline V gene. Trimming took 4 bases from V and 7 from J; bases not matched to a gene: 12. CDR3 sequence: CASSPLPGQGALEQYF. As DNA, the CDR3 is TGCGCCAGCAGCCCGCTCCCGGGACAGGGGGCTTTAGAGCAGTACTTC.

The rearrangement links TRBV5-5 to TRBJ2-1; D gene uncertain. V lost 2 bases to trimming and J lost 4 bases, with 7 bases between them. CDR3 size: 13 residues. Germline assignment: CDR1 SGHKS and CDR2 YYEKEE (reference sequence). CDR3 residues: CASSFSVYNEQFF. The CDR3 DNA reads TGTGCCAGCAGCTTTTCGGTTTACAATGAGCAGTTCTTC. The full variable domain, its missing parts supplied by reference TRBV5-5 and TRBJ2-1, is DAGVTQSPTHLIKTRGQQVTLRCSPISGHKSVSWYQQVLGQGPQFIFQYYEKEERGRGNFPDRFSARQFPNYSSELNVNALLLGDSALYLCASSFSVYNEQFFGPGTRLTVL.